This TCR beta chain is drawn from a study of blood T cell repertoires in COVID-19 (dated by TCRdb to between 2020 and 2021). Some background on the complete study: Samples from collaborators originated in the United States, Italy and Spain and spanned both the acute and convalescent phases of COVID-19. HLA class I and class II types, where available, came from metadata supplied by the sample provider rather than from assay-based typing. The samples were drawn from the first 160 participants of the ongoing ImmuneRACE study and from 950 to 1,500 subjects provided by 6 global collaborators. The repertoires were made available in a free public database intended to serve as a resource for research on the immune response to SARS-CoV-2. A de-identified subject ID, COVID-19 status, age in years and sex were almost always included in the sample metadata. The material from the prospective study consisted of cDNA or gDNA derived from T cells, B-cell-depleted T cells, or PBMCs. The dataset comprised deeply sampled blood TCRbeta repertoires from subjects exposed to, actively infected with, or recovered from COVID-19.

The CDR1 and CDR2 encoded by the germline V gene are KGHDR and SFDVKD. V was cut back by 1 base and J by 10 bases, leaving a gap of 19 bases between them. There are 16 amino acids in the CDR3, from cysteine to phenylalanine inclusive. Kept here is only the CDR3 DNA, which spans 48 bases and is read in frame from base 1. A note on this clone: Its cognate antigen has yet to be identified. The input lacks base qualities; no much larger clone sits a single base away.

TCRbeta CDR3 regions were amplified from genomic DNA by means of the immunoSEQ Assay, a bias-controlled multiplex PCR. As for the original processing: The number of nucleated cells in each sample was estimated by amplification of reference gene primers within the assay. Sequence reads were collapsed and filtered to measure the absolute abundance of every unique TCRbeta CDR3 rearrangement. For each sample, productive Simpson clonality was calculated as the square root of Simpson's diversity index across productive rearrangements. TCRdb's version of the immuneACCESS table is confined to in-frame rearrangements and falls short of the full clone set. An unresolved V gene accounts for under half of the shortfall where checked; the remainder is of unknown origin. For V, J and clone size, that table is used; D and trimming come from the DNA. This sample lists tens of thousands of clones; 80% to 95% were detected once. Clones ranked in the top ten supply more than 6% of the sample.

General study outcomes and caveats: How much clinical and demographic metadata was included differed by source and by participant, and the metadata was provided uncurated.

One collaborating source in Seattle enrolled patients while the patients were actively infected and followed the patients over time throughout the course of disease. Collaborating institutions collected whole blood in K2EDTA tubes following their own protocols. For TCRbeta analysis, collaborators shipped samples in one of three forms: frozen whole blood, isolated PBMCs, or DNA extracted from either of those sample types. The receptor chain draws on TRBV24-1 and TRBJ2-1; 5 matching bases give a weak D call of TRBD1. What was sequenced was peripheral blood. This TCR was recovered from a man younger than 35 with COVID-19, enrolled during active disease. The CDR3 in this case is CATSDFKGDGGNEQFF. The DNA reads as follows: TGTGCCACCAGTGATTTTAAAGGGGATGGTGGTAACGAGCAGTTCTTC.